The 8 T cell receptor beta chains given below trace back to one sample, sequenced in a study of blood T cell repertoires in COVID-19. Assay used: immunoSEQ multiplex PCR; TCRdb lists only in-frame clones, some missing. The repertoire has some 490,000 clones, approximately 85% of them found once; the top ten carry approximately 2.9%. The source material was peripheral blood. The source is a human donor in a cohort sampled during active COVID-19.

This clone was observed a single time. This chain uses TRBV28 with TRBJ2-7, with 8 nucleotides matching TRBD1. CDR1 MDHEN and CDR2 SYDVKM come from the germline V gene. The CDR3 runs 15 residues. With 3 bases clipped from V and 4 bases from J, the junction kept 8 bases outside the gene matches. CDR3 in DNA: TGTGCCAGCAGTTTCCTGGACAGGGCAAAATACGAGCAGTACTTC. It encodes CASSFLDRAKYEQYF.

This chain joins TRBV2 and TRBJ1-5; 10 nucleotides agree with TRBD1. V dropped 6 bases and J dropped 7; count of bases not matched to a gene: 6. Germline CDR1 is SNHLY and CDR2 is FYNNEI. This CDR3 region has 14 residues. The CDR3 loop is CASRTGGSGQPQHF. The CDR3 region has the DNA TGTGCCAGCAGGACAGGGGGCAGCGGCCAGCCCCAGCATTTT.

The chain uses TRBV3-1 (or the pseudogene TRBV3-2) and TRBJ1-5, with D hard to call. CDR1 is LGHDT and CDR2 is YNNKEL in the germline V gene (reference sequence). V shed 4 bases and J shed 7 bases, with 14 bases lying between them. This CDR3 spans 14 amino acids. The CDR3 DNA sequence: TGTGCCAGCAGCCCTGCTAATGGTGCACAGCCCCAGCATTTT. It is translated as CASSPANGAQPQHF.

The chain couples TRBV29-1 to TRBJ2-7; 11 nucleotides line up with TRBD1. Germline V gene sequence: CDR1 SQVTM, CDR2 ANQGSEA. This CDR3 is built from 14 residues. J gave up 6 bases and V 4 bases, and 8 bases lay outside the gene matches. CDR3 amino acids: CSVVWDRGFVEQYF. CDR3 nucleotides: TGCAGCGTTGTGTGGGACAGGGGGTTCGTCGAGCAGTACTTC.

The chain recombines TRBV28 with TRBJ1-5; TRBD1 is a possible D gene (6 bases). V was pared by 6 bases and J by 7 bases, with 16 bases between. This CDR3 spans 14 amino acids. Germline loops: CDR1 MDHEN, CDR2 SYDVKM. CDR3 loop: CASRSAGTHQPQHF. DNA of the CDR3: TGTGCCAGCAGATCTGCCGGGACACACCAGCCCCAGCATTTT.

This clone has a single count. The gene calls are TRBV2 and TRBJ1-4; D unclear. V was clipped by 2 bases and J by 4 bases, with 5 bases between them. CDR1 and CDR2 from the germline V gene are SNHLY and FYNNEI. This CDR3 region has 13 residues. CDR3 amino acids: CASSEQDNEKLFF. The DNA of the CDR3 is TGTGCCAGCAGTGAACAGGATAATGAAAAACTGTTTTTT.

This clone was seen a few times. CDR3 sequence (DNA): TGTGCCGCACGGGGGGCGGTAGGCTACACCTTC. Translating gives CAARGAVGYTF. The chain uses TRBV6-5 and TRBJ1-2, with D possibly TRBD1 on 6 matching bases. The germline V gene encodes CDR1 MNHEY and CDR2 SVGAGI. This CDR3 comprises 11 residues. V shed 11 bases and J shed 8 bases, with 15 bases lying between them.

This clone was detected only once. The J gene is TRBJ1-2, the V gene TRBV19; TRBD1 might be the D (5 bases). V lost 3 bases and J 4 bases, leaving 12 bases between the germline ends. Germline assignment: CDR1 LNHDA and CDR2 SQIVND (reference sequence). The CDR3 extends over 14 amino acids. CDR3 in amino acids: CASSIPVGGYGYTF. The CDR3 bases are TGTGCCAGTAGTATTCCAGTCGGGGGCTATGGCTACACCTTC.